The entry below describes one T cell receptor (beta chain). Its matching antigen is unknown. This record comes from a study of pediatric ulcerative colitis. Study results and limitations: Blood-rectal clonal overlap within each person was significantly higher in ulcerative colitis patients than controls. Two rectal CDR3 clonotypes occurred in all ulcerative colitis patients. Rectal repertoires separated controls, mild-moderate and acute severe colitis.

Using immunoSEQ multiplex PCR, the repertoire was profiled, and TCRdb retains in-frame clones only, with some absent. The sample carries about 64,000 clones, about 80% recorded once. This CDR3 region has 15 residues. V was shortened by 5 bases and J by 2 bases, with 15 bases between the two germline ends. Per the germline V gene, CDR1 is SGHAT and CDR2 is FQNNGV. Sequencing input: blood. The source of this sequence is a boy younger than 18 with moderate ulcerative colitis. The V call is TRBV11-2, the J call TRBJ1-1, with D perhaps TRBD1 (6 bases). The DNA for the CDR3 is TGTGCCAGCAGCCTGTTGGCAGGGACAAACACTGAAGCTTTCTTT. Translated, it gives CASSLLAGTNTEAFF.